Below, 8 T cell receptor beta chains from the same sample are listed, as sequenced in a study of T cell repertoires in cytomegalovirus infection. TCRdb independently ran MiXCR on the reads; one entry per CDR3 protein. Counted here are roughly 990,000 distinct CDR3 sequences, 25% to 40% occurring once; the ten biggest clones make up 10% to 15%. These receptors' targets are unknown. The sequencing used cultured CD8+ T cells from PBMCs, collected from culture after CMV antigen stimulation. The receptors were gathered from a human donor in good health (CMV status not recorded). Some clones in this sample may be carry-over from other donors' samples.

The J gene is TRBJ2-5, the V gene TRBV7-9, with D hard to call. Germline V CDR1 and CDR2: SEHNR, FQNEAQ (reference sequence). V lost 6 bases to trimming and J lost 8 bases, with 7 bases between them. This CDR3 has 10 amino acids. The CDR3 spells CASSQKTQYF. The CDR3 DNA reads as TGTGCCAGCAGTCAAAAAACCCAGTACTTC. Full variable domain (remainder filled in from reference TRBV7-9 and TRBJ2-5): DTGVSQNPRHKITKRGQNVTFRCDPISEHNRLYWYRQTLGQGPEFLTYFQNEAQLEKSRLLSDRFSAERPKGSFSTLEIQRTEQGDSAMYLCASSQKTQYFGPGTRLLVL.

In its sample, this clonotype was seen many times. J is TRBJ1-2 and V is TRBV27, with a tentative D call TRBD1 (6 bases). Between the trimmed V and J ends, which lost 2 bases and 5 bases, there was a span of 9 bases. The CDR3 extends over 13 amino acids. Germline loops: CDR1 MNHEY, CDR2 SMNVEV (reference sequence). This chain's CDR3 is CASSLSQGYGYTF. CDR3 DNA: TGTGCCAGCAGTTTAAGTCAGGGGTATGGCTACACCTTC.

This clonotype has only one observation. The chain links TRBV7-9 to TRBJ1-1; D is unresolved. In germline, CDR1 is SEHNR, CDR2 FQNEAQ (reference sequence). This CDR3 comprises 13 residues. Deletions cut 6 bases from V and 4 bases from J, with 12 bases between. CDR3 nucleotides: TGTGCCAGCAGGTCAGGAACTGGCACTGAAGCTTTCTTT. This translates into CASRSGTGTEAFF. Looking up the rest from reference TRBV7-9 and TRBJ1-1 gives the full variable domain: DTGVSQNPRHKITKRGQNVTFRCDPISEHNRLYWYRQTLGQGPEFLTYFQNEAQLEKSRLLSDRFSAERPKGSFSTLEIQRTEQGDSAMYLCASRSGTGTEAFFGQGTRLTVV.

Of note for this clonotype: This may be a read error, as it is one base from a much larger clone. CDR3 region: CVSSTRLTTLPRGANVLTF. The CDR3 DNA reads as TGTGTCAGCAGCACACGCCTAACCACCCTACCTCGTGGGGCCAACGTCCTGACTTTC. The genes are TRBV7-2 and TRBJ2-6; D remains ambiguous. Germline-derived CDR1 and CDR2 are SGHTA and FQGNSA. The CDR3 is 19 residues long. The variable domain in full, completed from reference TRBV7-2 and TRBJ2-6, reads GAGVSQSPSNKVTEKGKDVELRCDPISGHTALYWYRQSLGQGLEFLIYFQGNSAPDKSGLPSDRFSAERTGGSVSTLTIQRTQQEDSAVYLCVSSTRLTTLPRGANVLTFGAGSRLTVL.

In the case of this clonotype: Germline is not matched at one junction end, which may reflect a read error. V gene TRBV4-1 combines with J gene TRBJ2-5; D not resolved. In germline, CDR1 is MGHRA, CDR2 YSYEKL. This CDR3 spans 16 amino acids. In nucleotides, the CDR3 is TGTGCCAGCAGCCAAGGAACGCAGGCCCTCCAAGAGACCCAGTACTTC. Translation gives CASSQGTQALQETQYF.

V gene TRBV6-5 combines with J gene TRBJ1-6; D remains ambiguous. The ends were cut back, 5 bases at V and 4 bases at J, with 12 bases in the middle. The V gene's germline CDR1 is MNHEY and CDR2 SVGAGI. The CDR3 has 15 amino acids. CDR3 nucleotide sequence: TGTGCCAGCAGTCGCCCAGTCGGGTATAATTCACCCCTCCACTTT. Amino acid sequence: CASSRPVGYNSPLHF.

The genes are TRBV5-6 and TRBJ2-3, with 7 bases fitting TRBD1. In germline, CDR1 is SGHDT, CDR2 YYEEEE. V shed 4 bases and J 2 bases; nucleotides not matched to a gene: 10. The CDR3 is 16 residues long. The DNA of the CDR3 is TGTGCCAGCAGCCACCTCCGGGACAGCCCCACAGATACGCAGTATTTT. Its protein is CASSHLRDSPTDTQYF. The full variable domain, with the rest looked up from reference TRBV5-6 and TRBJ2-3, is DAGVTQSPTHLIKTRGQQVTLRCSPKSGHDTVSWYQQALGQGPQFIFQYYEEEERQRGNFPDRFSGHQFPNYSSELNVNALLLGDSALYLCASSHLRDSPTDTQYFGPGTRLTVL.

V usage is TRBV6-1 and J usage is TRBJ2-7; 8 bases are a match to TRBD2. J gave up 2 bases and V 6 bases, and 6 bases lay outside the gene matches. The CDR3 is 14 amino acids. Looked up from germline, CDR1 is MNHNS and CDR2 is SASEGT. The CDR3 spells CASSPGRGPYEQYV. CDR3 nucleotides: TGTGCCAGCAGCCCCGGGAGGGGCCCCTACGAGCAGTACGTC.